In its sample, the clone carrying this TCR beta chain was seen once. The source of the sample is a study of T cell changes during pregnancy in multiple sclerosis. The CDR3 contains 13 residues. Germline V lookup: CDR1 SGHRS, CDR2 YFSETQ. Trimming removed 4 bases at V and 5 bases at J, with 7 bases between. TCRdb's copy holds only in-frame clones and misses some; the assay was immunoSEQ multiplex PCR. The sample has tens of thousands of clones, around 90% seen once. The chain carries TRBV5-1 and TRBJ1-6; D not resolved. The source is a female donor with multiple sclerosis, enrolled in a pregnancy study. Sequenced here: CD4+ T cells from peripheral blood mononuclear cells, sampled in the second trimester of pregnancy. CDR3 nucleotide sequence: TGCGCCAGCAGCCTCGGGGATAATTCACCCCTCCACTTT. Its translation is CASSLGDNSPLHF.